The following is a T cell receptor beta chain sequence with its context. Its antigen is undetermined. This sample is part of a study of cytomegalovirus exposure and HLA in healthy donors. Primers included in the PCR were 60 Vbeta and 13 Jbeta primers. Sequencing was performed with immunoSEQ multiplex PCR; in TCRdb, only in-frame clones are kept and a portion is missing. The table includes around 130,000 clones, roughly 74% detected once. The CDR3 is 15 amino acids. Deletions cut 5 bases from V and 3 bases from J, with 15 bases between. CDR1 is LGHNT, CDR2 FRNRAP, per germline. Points from the study as a whole: Among TCR beta chains of equal frequency, HLA-associated ones were more clonally expanded in a later analysis.

The V and J genes are TRBV12-5 and TRBJ2-3; tentatively, D is TRBD2 (6 bases). The sample taken for sequencing was PBMCs. This TCR was recovered from a woman aged 45-65 years in good health and CMV-seropositive. CDR3 in DNA: TGTGCTAGTGGTGGCCCGCGGGGTCGGACAGATACGCAGTATTTT. Amino acid sequence: CASGGPRGRTDTQYF.